This T cell receptor (beta chain) originates from a study of PD-1 blockade in mismatch repair-deficient tumors. As for the study in general: Enrolled about 2013-2016, patients had progressing, pretreated mismatch repair-deficient cancers of around twelve types.

Mismatch repair deficiency was confirmed in all patients, by PCR or immunohistochemistry. A few pembrolizumab responders had their TCRs sequenced. Overall study findings and caveats: Tumor-resident clones, often undetectable pretreatment in blood, expanded then contracted after pembrolizumab.

V was clipped by 10 bases and J by 0 bases; unmatched bases: 5. Germline CDR1 and CDR2: ENHRY and SYGVKD. The CDR3 is 13 residues long. Comments on this clone: The antigen is undetermined.

Assay: immunoSEQ multiplex PCR; the TCRdb copy retains only in-frame clones and omits some. Counted here are about 68,000 clones, approximately 82% occurring once; the ten biggest clones make up approximately 5%. The chain links TRBV10-3 to TRBJ2-7; TRBD2 matches at 8 bases. Sample: peripheral blood, taken 2 weeks after starting pembrolizumab. The TCR was taken from an adult with mismatch repair-deficient cancer. CDR3 DNA: TGTGCCACCAAAACTAGCGGCTCCTACGAGCAGTACTTC. Protein product: CATKTSGSYEQYF.